A selection of T cell receptor beta chains follows, all from one sample in a study of OX40 agonist ivuxolimab in advanced cancers. Libraries were prepared by immunoSEQ multiplex PCR; TCRdb keeps only in-frame clonotypes and omits some of them. The sample lists fewer than 55,000 clones, 85% to 90% seen once, with around 9.9% in the top ten. The sequencing used CD4+ or CD8+ T cells sorted from blood, collected in a trial of the OX40 agonist ivuxolimab. All receptors come from an adult with an advanced solid tumor such as melanoma, head and neck, liver or kidney cancer. Both conserved end residues are part of each CDR3. A D gene is named only where the DNA matches it firmly. Size values are once, few and many counts, or a class for expanded clones, and some rows have none.

TRBV10-1	NA	TRBJ2-5	NA	TGCGCCAGCAGTGAGTTCGGCAACCCAGACCAAGAGACCCAGTACTTC	CASSEFGNPDQETQYF
TRBV19	once	TRBJ2-7	NA	TGTGCCAGTAGCGAGGCCGGGACAACCTACGAGCAGTACTTC	CASSEAGTTYEQYF
TRBV5-4	NA	TRBJ2-1	TRBD2	TGTGCCAGCAGCTCACCCACGGAGCGGGGAACCTACAATGAGCAGTTCTTC	CASSSPTERGTYNEQFF
TRBV6-1	NA	TRBJ2-3	NA	TGTGCCAGCGCCAGGGGAGAATACACAGATACGCAGTATTTT	CASARGEYTDTQYF
TRBV29-1	NA	TRBJ1-2	NA	TGCAGCGTTTACACCGCTAACTATGGCTACACCTTC	CSVYTANYGYTF
TRBV5-5	NA	TRBJ2-7	NA	TGTGCCAGCAGCTTGGGTACGGTCAGGGGCGAGCAGTACTTC	CASSLGTVRGEQYF
TRBV5-8	NA	TRBJ1-5	NA	TGTGCCAGCAGCTTGCAGGCTCTTCAGCCCCAGCATTTT	CASSLQALQPQHF
TRBV30	NA	TRBJ1-2	NA	TGTGCCTGGAGTGTACAAGGGCCATCTGAGGGCTACACCTTC	CAWSVQGPSEGYTF
TRBV19	NA	TRBJ1-5	TRBD1	TGTGCCAGTAGTATAGGTGGTACAGGGGGATATAGCAATCAGCCCCAGCATTTT	CASSIGGTGGYSNQPQHF
TRBV7-7	NA	TRBJ2-7	NA	TGTGCTAGCAGCTTAGCGCGGGACTTCGGGGAGCAGTACTTC	CASSLARDFGEQYF
TRBV10-3	NA	TRBJ2-7	TRBD2	TGTGCCATCAGAGCCGGGACTAGCGGTTACGAGCAGTACTTC	CAIRAGTSGYEQYF
TRBV7-3	NA	TRBJ1-5	TRBD1	TGTGCCAGCAGCCCCTTCAGAGGGACAGGGGACCCCAATCAGCCCCAGCATTTT	CASSPFRGTGDPNQPQHF
TRBV6-6	NA	TRBJ2-7	TRBD1	TGTGCCAGCAGTTTGAAGGGGGCAGAGTACGAGCAGTACTTC	CASSLKGAEYEQYF
TRBV4-3	once	TRBJ1-5	NA	TGCGCCAGCAGCCAAGATTTAGACAATCAGCCCCAGCATTTT	CASSQDLDNQPQHF
TRBV6-5	NA	TRBJ2-1	NA	TGTGCCAGCCGGGAGAACTCCTACAATGAGCAGTTCTTC	CASRENSYNEQFF
TRBV4-1	NA	TRBJ2-3	NA	TGCGCCAGCAGGTTTACCGGCACAGATACGCAGTATTTT	CASRFTGTDTQYF
TRBV28	NA	TRBJ2-3	TRBD1	TGTGCCAGCAGTTCCGGACAGGGGACACCAGATACGCAGTATTTT	CASSSGQGTPDTQYF
TRBV11-2	NA	TRBJ2-7	TRBD2	TGTGCCAGCAGACCTAGCGGAAGCTCCTACGAGCAGTACTTC	CASRPSGSSYEQYF
TRBV9	NA	TRBJ2-2	NA	TGTGCCAGCAGCCAGAGAGTGGGAAACACCGGGGAGCTGTTTTTT	CASSQRVGNTGELFF
TRBV6-1	NA	TRBJ2-7	TRBD1	TGTGCCAGCAGGGCCGGGACAGGCAACTCCTACGAGCAGTACTTC	CASRAGTGNSYEQYF
TRBV11-2	once	TRBJ2-1	TRBD2	TGTGCCAGCAGCTTACTAGCGGGGGGGCCCGGGAATGAGCAGTTCTTC	CASSLLAGGPGNEQFF
TRBV2	NA	TRBJ2-7	NA	TGTGCCAGCAGCGAGGGCTTCTACGAGCAGTACTTC	CASSEGFYEQYF
TRBV25-1	NA	TRBJ2-1	TRBD2	TGTGCCAGCAGTATAGCGGGAGGGATCTACAATGAGCAGTTCTTC	CASSIAGGIYNEQFF
TRBV5-1	NA	TRBJ2-7	TRBD2	TGCGCCAGCAGCTTGGGGCGGGAGTGGGCCTACGAGCAGTACTTC	CASSLGREWAYEQYF
TRBV14	few	TRBJ1-1	NA	TGTGCCAGCAGCCAGCCCGACACGAAAGCTTTCTTT	CASSQPDTKAFF
TRBV9	NA	TRBJ2-7	NA	TGTGCCAGCAACCGGGGGGACAGCCCCTACGAGCAGTACTTC	CASNRGDSPYEQYF
TRBV28	NA	TRBJ1-2	TRBD1	TGTGCCAGCAGGGGCGGGACAGCGTTAGGGGCTCATAGAGGCTACACCTTC	CASRGGTALGAHRGYTF
TRBV6-5	NA	TRBJ2-1	NA	TGTGCCAGCAGTTGGCGGTGGTATTGTGAGCAGTTCTTC	CASSWRWYCEQFF
TRBV7-2	NA	TRBJ2-2	NA	TGTGCCAGCAGCAGGGTCCCCGGGGAGCTGTTTTTT	CASSRVPGELFF
TRBV6-5	NA	TRBJ1-1	TRBD1	TGTGCCAGCAGTCCGCCGGACAGGGTTGGCACTGAAGCTTTCTTT	CASSPPDRVGTEAFF
TRBV15	NA	TRBJ1-5	NA	TGTGCCACCAGCAGAGAGCCGGGGGCGCATCAGCCCCAGCATTTT	CATSREPGAHQPQHF
TRBV18	NA	TRBJ1-5	NA	TGTGCCAGCTCAGGGGCCGGGGGCAATCAGCCCCAGCATTTT	CASSGAGGNQPQHF
TRBV2	NA	TRBJ2-2	TRBD2	TGTGCCAGCCGGACTAGCGGATACACCGGGGAGCTGTTTTTT	CASRTSGYTGELFF
TRBV6-1	NA	TRBJ1-2	NA	TGTGCCAGCGCCTTGATCGGGGTCCCCGGCTACACCTTC	CASALIGVPGYTF
TRBV7-9	few	TRBJ1-5	TRBD1	TGTGCCAGCAGCTCCCAGGGGGAAAGGAATCAGCCCCAGCATTTT	CASSSQGERNQPQHF
TRBV4-1	NA	TRBJ1-5	TRBD1	TGCGCCAGCAGCCAAGCCACAACACAGGGGGGCAATCAGCCCCAGCATTTT	CASSQATTQGGNQPQHF
TRBV11-2	NA	TRBJ1-3	NA	TGTGCCAGCAGCTTAGATATGCCGGGTACCTCTGGAAACACCATATATTTT	CASSLDMPGTSGNTIYF
TRBV6-1	NA	TRBJ2-4	NA	TGTGCCAGCAGTGGAGGCAGAAGGAGCCTAGCCAAAAACATTCAGTACTTC	CASSGGRRSLAKNIQYF
TRBV7-2	NA	TRBJ2-4	NA	TGTGCCAGCAGCTCTCGCGGGCAGGGGACGGTCATTCAGTACTTC	CASSSRGQGTVIQYF
TRBV4-1	NA	TRBJ1-5	TRBD1	TGCGCCAGCAGCCAGGGACAGGGGGCGCAGGGAAATCAGCCCCAGCATTTT	CASSQGQGAQGNQPQHF
TRBV5-4	NA	TRBJ1-1	NA	TGTGCCAGCAGCTCGTCAGCGATCAGGAGCCGGGGGGCTGAAGCTTTCTTT	CASSSSAIRSRGAEAFF
TRBV7-9	NA	TRBJ2-3	NA	TGTGCCAGCAGCTTACTGCGGAGCACAGATACGCAGTATTTT	CASSLLRSTDTQYF
TRBV18	NA	TRBJ2-7	NA	TGTGCCAGCGCACCGGGGGAGGCGGAGGGGGGAGAGCAGTACTTC	CASAPGEAEGGEQYF
TRBV28	NA	TRBJ1-3	NA	TGTGCCAGCAAAGGCGACGGTCCCTCTGGAAACACCATATATTTT	CASKGDGPSGNTIYF
TRBV5-5	NA	TRBJ1-6	TRBD1	TGTGCCAGCAGCTTTTCCCACGACAGGGGAGGATCGGATTCACCCCTCCACTTT	CASSFSHDRGGSDSPLHF
TRBV10-3	NA	TRBJ2-3	NA	TGTGCCATCAGCGCTACAGGTAGTAACACAGATACGCAGTATTTT	CAISATGSNTDTQYF
TRBV4-1	NA	TRBJ1-2	TRBD1	TGCGCCAGCAGCCAAACCCGGGACAGCTACTATGGCTACACCTTC	CASSQTRDSYYGYTF
TRBV6-1	NA	TRBJ1-1	NA	TGTGCCAGCAGTGTTGTGAAAACTGAAGCTTTCTTT	CASSVVKTEAFF
TRBV7-8	NA	TRBJ2-7	NA	TGTGCCAGCAGCTTAGATACCCTCAGGGGAACAAATCTGCAGTACTTC	CASSLDTLRGTNLQYF
TRBV28	few	TRBJ1-2	NA	TGTGCCAGCAGTTTCCTTCCCCATACACGGTCAGGTGGCTACACCTTC	CASSFLPHTRSGGYTF
TRBV19	NA	TRBJ1-2	NA	TGTGCCAGTAGTATAGGCACGATAAACTATGGCTACACCTTC	CASSIGTINYGYTF
TRBV29-1	NA	TRBJ2-3	NA	TGCAGCGCCCTTTCTTCAGTTGGCACAGATACGCAGTATTTT	CSALSSVGTDTQYF
TRBV27	NA	TRBJ2-3	NA	TGTGCCAACCCGACGAGCACAGATACGCAGTATTTT	CANPTSTDTQYF
TRBV7-9	NA	TRBJ2-1	TRBD2	TGTGCCAGCAGCTCGCCGACTAGCGGGAGGGCTAATGAGCAGTTCTTC	CASSSPTSGRANEQFF
TRBV7-2	NA	TRBJ2-7	NA	TGTGCCAGCAGCTTATTCGGGGCAGGGTACGAGCAGTACTTC	CASSLFGAGYEQYF